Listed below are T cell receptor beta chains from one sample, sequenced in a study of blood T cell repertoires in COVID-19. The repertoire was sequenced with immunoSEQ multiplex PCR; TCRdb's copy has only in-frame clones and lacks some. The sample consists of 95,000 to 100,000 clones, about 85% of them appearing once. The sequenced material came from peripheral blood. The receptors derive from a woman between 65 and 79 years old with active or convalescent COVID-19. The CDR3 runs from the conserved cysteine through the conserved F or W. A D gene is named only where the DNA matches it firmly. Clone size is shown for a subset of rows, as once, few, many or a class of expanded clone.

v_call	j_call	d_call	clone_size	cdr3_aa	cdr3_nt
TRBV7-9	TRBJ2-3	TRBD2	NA	CASSLNGGRAERDTQYF	TGTGCCAGCAGCTTAAACGGGGGGAGAGCGGAGCGAGATACGCAGTATTTT
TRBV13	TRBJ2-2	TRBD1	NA	CASSPYRGANTGELFF	TGTGCCAGCAGCCCATACAGGGGCGCGAACACCGGGGAGCTGTTTTTT
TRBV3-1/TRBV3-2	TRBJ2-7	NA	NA	CASSQTWQAGYEQYF	TGTGCCAGCAGCCAAACTTGGCAGGCCGGTTACGAGCAGTACTTC
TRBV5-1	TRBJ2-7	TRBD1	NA	CASSPHSGQGAYEQYF	TGCGCCAGCAGCCCCCACTCGGGACAGGGGGCCTACGAGCAGTACTTC
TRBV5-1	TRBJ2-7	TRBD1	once	CASSLAGGYYEQYF	TGCGCCAGCAGCTTGGCAGGGGGCTACTACGAGCAGTACTTC
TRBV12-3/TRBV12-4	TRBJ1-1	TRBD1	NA	CASSRGTTEAFF	TGTGCCAGCAGCAGGGGGACCACTGAAGCTTTCTTT
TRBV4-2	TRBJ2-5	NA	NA	CASSQEGGRGQETQYF	TGTGCCAGCAGCCAAGAAGGGGGAAGGGGCCAAGAGACCCAGTACTTC
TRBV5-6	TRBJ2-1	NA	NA	CASSLVINEQFF	TGTGCCAGCAGCTTGGTTATCAATGAGCAGTTCTTC
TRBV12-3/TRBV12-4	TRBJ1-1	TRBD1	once	CASSQGAGTEAFF	TGTGCCAGCAGCCAGGGGGCAGGCACTGAAGCTTTCTTT
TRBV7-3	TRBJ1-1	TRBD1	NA	CASSLAGGNTEAFF	TGTGCCAGCAGCTTAGCAGGGGGGAACACTGAAGCTTTCTTT
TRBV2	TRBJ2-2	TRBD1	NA	CASSKEAQGELFF	TGTGCCAGCAGTAAAGAAGCGCAGGGGGAACTGTTTTTT
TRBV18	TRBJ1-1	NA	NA	CASSPQPPSTLAENTEAFF	TGTGCCAGCTCACCGCAACCACCCTCCACATTGGCTGAGAACACTGAAGCTTTCTTT
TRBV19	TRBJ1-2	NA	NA	CASSLQQYGYTF	TGTGCCAGTAGTCTACAGCAATATGGCTACACCTTC
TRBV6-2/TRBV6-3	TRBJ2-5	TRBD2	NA	CASSYPSKAGGPVGVETQYF	TGTGCCAGCAGTTACCCGAGTAAAGCGGGAGGGCCAGTGGGTGTAGAGACCCAGTACTTC
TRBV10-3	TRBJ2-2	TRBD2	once	CATGGVAGSSVTGELFF	TGTGCCACCGGTGGAGTAGCGGGGTCATCAGTCACCGGGGAGCTGTTTTTT
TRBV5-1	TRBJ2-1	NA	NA	CASSSNLDSEQFF	TGCGCCAGCAGCTCGAATCTTGACTCTGAGCAGTTCTTC
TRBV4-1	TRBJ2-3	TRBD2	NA	CASSLANSGGAADTQYF	TGCGCCAGCAGCCTTGCTAATAGCGGGGGGGCAGCAGATACGCAGTATTTT
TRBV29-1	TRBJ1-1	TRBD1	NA	CSVEDHRTGEAFF	TGCAGCGTTGAAGACCATCGGACAGGGGAAGCTTTCTTT
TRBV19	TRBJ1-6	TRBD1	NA	CASSWDRGSNSPLHF	TGTGCCAGTAGTTGGGACAGGGGGTCGAATTCACCCCTCCACTTT
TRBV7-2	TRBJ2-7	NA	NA	CASSYQGSSYEQYF	TGTGCCAGCAGCTACCAGGGCAGCTCCTACGAGCAGTACTTC
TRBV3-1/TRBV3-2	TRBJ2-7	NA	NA	CASSQDLKGTVAYEQYF	TGTGCCAGCAGCCAAGATCTTAAAGGGACTGTAGCCTACGAGCAGTACTTC
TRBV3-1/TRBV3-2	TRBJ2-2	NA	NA	CASSQGENTGGLFF	TGTGCCAGCAGCCAGGGAGAGAACACCGGGGGGCTGTTTTTT
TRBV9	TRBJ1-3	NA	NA	CASSLRLTGQSGNTIYF	TGTGCCAGCAGCCTCCGGCTGACAGGCCAGTCTGGAAACACCATATATTTT
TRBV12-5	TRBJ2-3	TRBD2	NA	CASGLDRGGDTQYF	TGTGCTAGTGGTTTGGATCGGGGGGGAGATACGCAGTATTTT
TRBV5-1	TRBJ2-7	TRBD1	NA	CASSLPRDRFFYEQYF	TGCGCCAGCAGCTTGCCCCGGGACAGATTTTTTTACGAGCAGTACTTC
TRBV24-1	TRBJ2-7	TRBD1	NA	CATSDPGQAGEQYF	TGTGCCACCAGTGATCCCGGACAGGCTGGGGAGCAGTACTTC